This TCR beta chain was captured in a study of cytomegalovirus exposure and HLA in healthy donors. General study points: In a later analysis, at a false discovery rate of 0.05, about 17,000 TCR beta sequences matched HLA alleles.

The study ran its PCR with 60 Vbeta and 13 Jbeta primers. TCRdb's copy holds only in-frame clones and misses some; the assay was immunoSEQ multiplex PCR. The table lists fewer than 200,000 clones, around 77% of them singletons. Worth noting for this clone: Its antigen is not identified.

The sequencing sample was made of PBMCs. This receptor was taken from a man aged 55 to 70 in good health and CMV-seronegative.

CDR3 amino acids: CAWSVVIAGELFF. Written as DNA, the CDR3 is TGTGCCTGGAGTGTAGTGATAGCCGGGGAGCTGTTTTTT. This chain connects TRBV30 to TRBJ2-2; D is undetermined. The CDR3 contains 13 residues. V was trimmed by 0 bases and J by 6 bases, leaving 8 bases between them. Germline V gene sequence: CDR1 GTSNPN, CDR2 SVGIG (reference sequence).